This T cell receptor beta chain was sequenced during a study of blood T cell repertoires in COVID-19 (dated by TCRdb to about 2020). Regarding the research as a whole: Collaborator samples came from the United States, Italy and Spain and covered acute and convalescent phases of COVID-19. A freely available public database, intended as a resource for researchers studying the immune response to SARS-CoV-2, is where the repertoires were released. A de-identified subject ID, COVID-19 status, age in years and sex were almost always included in the sample metadata. Deeply sampled blood TCRbeta repertoires from subjects exposed to, actively infected with, or recovered from COVID-19 were included in the dataset. The samples were drawn from the first 160 participants of the ongoing ImmuneRACE study and from some 1,300 subjects provided by 6 global collaborators. Where available, HLA class I and class II types were taken from metadata supplied by the sample provider and were not determined by assay-based typing. The material from the prospective study consisted of cDNA or gDNA derived from T cells, B-cell-depleted T cells, or PBMCs. Study-wide conclusions, independent of this receptor: The amount of clinical and demographic metadata varied by source and participant and was provided uncurated.

Each collaborating institution followed its own protocols to collect whole blood in K2EDTA tubes. For TCRbeta analysis, collaborator samples were shipped as frozen whole blood, as isolated PBMCs, or as DNA extracted from either sample type. The sample holds a few counts of this clone. Its antigen is not yet known. Qualities for individual bases were not recorded, and no much larger clone is one base off. The immunoSEQ Assay, a bias-controlled multiplex PCR, was used to amplify TCRbeta CDR3 regions from genomic DNA. Under the source paper's analysis protocol: The number of nucleated cells in each sample was estimated by amplification of reference gene primers within the assay. To quantify the absolute abundance of each unique TCRbeta CDR3 rearrangement, sequence reads were collapsed and filtered. Productive Simpson clonality was computed per sample as the square root of Simpson's diversity index over productive rearrangements. This immuneACCESS table, as held by TCRdb, lists in-frame sequences with V and J called but not all clones. Of the missing ones, under half trace to an unresolved V gene in checked studies; the others have no known cause. That table gives V, J and clone size, and the DNA gave D and trimming. This sample has around 190,000 clones in its table, and less than 90% of those were observed once. Together, the top ten hold around 21% of the sample.

CDR1 and CDR2 were assigned from the germline V gene (reference sequence) as LGHDT and YNNKEL. The junction shows trimming of 3 bases on V and 3 bases on J, plus 18 bases between the germline ends. Inclusive of the bounding cysteine and phenylalanine, the CDR3 is 16 residues long. Solely the CDR3 DNA is kept, with 48 bases framed from the first base. The TCR sequence derives from a man between 70 and 80 years old with active or convalescent COVID-19. The rearrangement combines TRBV3-1 (or the pseudogene TRBV3-2) with TRBJ2-7; the D gene is possibly TRBD2, with 5 bases matching. Sequencing was done on a sample of peripheral blood. The encoded CDR3 is CASSHPQRGPVYEQYF. The DNA is as follows: TGTGCCAGCAGCCACCCCCAGAGAGGGCCCGTCTACGAGCAGTACTTC.